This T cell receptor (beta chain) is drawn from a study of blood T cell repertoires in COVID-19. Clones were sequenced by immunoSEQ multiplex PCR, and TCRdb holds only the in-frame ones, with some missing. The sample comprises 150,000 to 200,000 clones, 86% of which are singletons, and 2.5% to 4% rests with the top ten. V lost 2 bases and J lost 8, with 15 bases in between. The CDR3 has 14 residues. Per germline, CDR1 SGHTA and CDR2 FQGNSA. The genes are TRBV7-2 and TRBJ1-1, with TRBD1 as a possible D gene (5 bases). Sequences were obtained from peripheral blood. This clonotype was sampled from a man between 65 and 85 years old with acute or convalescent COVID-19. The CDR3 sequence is CASSLQGSGSEAFF. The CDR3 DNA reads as TGTGCCAGCAGCTTACAGGGTAGCGGATCGGAAGCTTTCTTT.